Sequencing of this T cell receptor beta chain was carried out in a study of T cells in Graves' hyperthyroidism and ophthalmopathy. The hyperthyroidism was newly diagnosed and had lasted under 2 months; the patients were aged 18 to 65. A roughly 9.3 ml volume of fresh peripheral blood provided the PBMCs. This clonotype was seen repeatedly, ten times or more. Researchers took RNA transcripts and amplified the TCR beta CDR3 regions from them. RT-PCR in the first round (using the HTBI primer set) targeted the TCR CDR3. A single record per CDR3 protein comes from TCRdb applying MiXCR to the multiplex PCR reads. The sample contains around 200,000 distinct CDR3 sequences, approximately 16% of which appear only once. CDR1 is SNHLY, CDR2 FYNNEI, per germline. V was clipped by 0 bases and J by 0 bases; unmatched bases: 9. CDR3 length: 19 amino acids.

What was sequenced was blood. The rearrangement joins TRBV2 to TRBJ1-5; 9 positions agree with TRBD1. This clonotype originated in a man aged 35 to 55 with Graves' hyperthyroidism. The CDR3 DNA follows: TGTGCCAGCAGTGAAGCGCAAGGGACAGGGAGATATAGCAATCAGCCCCAGCATTTT. Amino acid sequence: CASSEAQGTGRYSNQPQHF.